Shown below are 7 T cell receptor beta chains from a single sample sequenced in a study of shared clonotypes between healthy human individuals. Measured with immunoSEQ multiplex PCR; TCRdb has only the in-frame clones, and not every one. Here the sample spans 2,500,000 or so clones, about 92% being singletons. The sequenced sample was naive CD4+ T cells sorted from blood. Sample subset: CD45RA+ positively selected. The receptors come from a man between 18 and 29 years old in good health.

V usage is TRBV7-9 and J usage is TRBJ2-2, with TRBD2 matching over 8 bases. The junction had 6 bases not matched to a gene; V was cut back by 4 bases and J by 8 bases. This CDR3 region has 14 residues. Germline V CDR1 and CDR2: SEHNR, FQNEAQ (reference sequence). CDR3 loop: CASSSYSGKGELFF. CDR3 in DNA: TGTGCCAGCAGCTCTTATAGCGGGAAAGGGGAGCTGTTTTTT.

This rearrangement joins TRBV19 to TRBJ1-2; D remains unclear. Trimming removed 1 base at V and 5 bases at J, with 8 bases between. Germline V CDR1 and CDR2: LNHDA, SQIVND (reference sequence). This CDR3 region has 13 residues. The DNA for the CDR3 is TGTGCCAGTAGTATAGCACAGACTTATGGCTACACCTTC. Protein sequence: CASSIAQTYGYTF.

The chain is built from TRBV28 and TRBJ2-5, with a weak D call TRBD1 (6 bases). The CDR3 is 13 amino acids. V lost 10 bases, J lost 4 bases, and 16 bases lay in between. The germline V gene has CDR1 MDHEN and CDR2 SYDVKM. CDR3 nucleotides: TGTGCCACCCTTTCAGGGGTGCTAGAGACCCAGTACTTC. It yields the protein CATLSGVLETQYF. Combining the CDR3 with reference TRBV28 and TRBJ2-5 gives the whole variable domain DVKVTQSSRYLVKRTGEKVFLECVQDMDHENMFWYRQDPGLGLRLIYFSYDVKMKEKGDIPEGYSVSREKKERFSLILESASTNQTSMYLCATLSGVLETQYFGPGTRLLVL.

The chain carries TRBV6-4 and TRBJ1-5; D is undetermined. Germline V gene data show CDR1 as MRHNA and CDR2 as SNTAGT. V shed 2 bases and J shed 3 bases, with 8 bases lying between them. This CDR3 is built from 14 residues. CDR3 in amino acids: CASSDLVNNQPQHF. Here the CDR3 DNA reads TGTGCCAGCAGTGACCTCGTTAACAATCAGCCCCAGCATTTT.

The gene calls are TRBV19 and TRBJ1-2; tentatively, D is TRBD1 (6 bases). Trimming left V 5 bases short and J 3 bases short, with 19 bases between. CDR1 is LNHDA, CDR2 SQIVND, per germline (reference sequence). The CDR3 is made up of 16 amino acids. This CDR3 reads CASSDRANRVDYGYTF. CDR3 nucleotide sequence: TGTGCCAGTAGTGACCGAGCCAACAGGGTCGACTATGGCTACACCTTC.

This clone was counted a single time. At one of its ends the junction is not consistent with the germline gene, which may arise from a read error. This rearrangement joins TRBV7-2 to TRBJ1-2, with unresolved D. The CDR3 spans 14 residues. Germline V CDR1 and CDR2: SGHTA, FQGNSA. The chain's CDR3 is CASSYVSDNNGYTF. The DNA for the CDR3 is TGTGCCAGCAGCTATGTGTCGGATAACAATGGCTACACCTTC. The full variable domain, its missing parts supplied by reference TRBV7-2 and TRBJ1-2, is GAGVSQSPSNKVTEKGKDVELRCDPISGHTALYWYRQSLGQGLEFLIYFQGNSAPDKSGLPSDRFSAERTGGSVSTLTIQRTQQEDSAVYLCASSYVSDNNGYTFGSGTRLTVV.

To note about this clone: At the DNA level, this CDR3 is encoded by other sequences in the same sample as well. The chain carries TRBV19 and TRBJ2-2; D unresolved. There are 11 residues in the CDR3. Trimming removed 3 bases from V and 6 bases from J, with 2 bases in between. CDR1 is LNHDA and CDR2 is SQIVND in the germline V gene (reference sequence). In DNA, the CDR3 is TGTGCCAGTAGTATCTCCGGGGAGCTGTTTTTT. As protein: CASSISGELFF.